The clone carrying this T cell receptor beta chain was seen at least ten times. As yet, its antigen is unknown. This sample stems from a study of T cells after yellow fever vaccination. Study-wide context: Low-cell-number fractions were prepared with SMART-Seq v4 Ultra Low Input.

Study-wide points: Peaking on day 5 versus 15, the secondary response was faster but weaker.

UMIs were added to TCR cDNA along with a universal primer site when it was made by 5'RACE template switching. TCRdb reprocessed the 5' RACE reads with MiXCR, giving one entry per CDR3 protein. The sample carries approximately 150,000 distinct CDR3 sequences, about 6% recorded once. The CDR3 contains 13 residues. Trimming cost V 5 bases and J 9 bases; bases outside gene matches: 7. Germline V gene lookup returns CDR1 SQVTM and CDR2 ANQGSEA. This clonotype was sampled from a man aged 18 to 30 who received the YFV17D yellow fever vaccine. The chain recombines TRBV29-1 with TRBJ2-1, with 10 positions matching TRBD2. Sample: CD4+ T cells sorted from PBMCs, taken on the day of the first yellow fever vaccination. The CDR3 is CSVRPAGGGEQFF. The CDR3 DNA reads TGCAGCGTTCGGCCAGCGGGGGGGGGTGAGCAGTTCTTC.